This T cell receptor (beta chain) was found in a study of blood T cells in healthy people across ages. Alongside a J-beta primer mix, a sample-barcoded 5' primer served in a second PCR lasting about 7 to 12 cycles. TCRdb used MiXCR to reprocess the 5' RACE reads, holding one entry per CDR3 protein. The sample shows 1,800,000 or so distinct CDR3 sequences, around 40% of them seen only once. In germline, CDR1 is SGHTA, CDR2 FQGNSA. The CDR3 covers 20 residues. The V end was cut by 0 bases, the J end by 1 base, with 19 bases between. The genes are TRBV7-2 and TRBJ2-6; D tentatively fits TRBD1 or TRBD2 (6 bases each). The sample comprised blood. The TCR comes from a human donor in good health. The CDR3 DNA is TGTGCCAGCAGCTTAGCCCTCGGACGGGGGCCTTTGTCTGGGGCCAACGTCCTGACTTTC. As protein: CASSLALGRGPLSGANVLTF.